The clone carrying this T cell receptor beta chain was counted only a few times. These data originate in a study of blood T cells in healthy people across ages. CDR1 SGDLS and CDR2 YYNGEE come from the germline V gene. Trimming left V 0 bases short and J 5 bases short, with 6 bases between. The CDR3 has 14 amino acids. Alongside a J-beta primer mix, a sample-barcoded 5' primer served in a second PCR lasting about 7 to 12 cycles. MiXCR, applied by TCRdb to the 5' RACE reads, yields one record per CDR3 protein. Of roughly 700,000 distinct CDR3 sequences listed, roughly 49% are singletons. The source material was blood. The rearrangement joins TRBV9 to TRBJ1-6; D uncertain. The receptor was isolated from a woman aged 60-75 years in good health. The CDR3 spells CASSVGLNNSPLHF. CDR3 nucleotide sequence: TGTGCCAGCAGCGTAGGTCTGAATAATTCACCCCTCCACTTT.